This T cell receptor (beta chain) was found in a study of cytomegalovirus exposure and HLA in healthy donors. Study context: The 95 to 150 validation repertoires were produced on the same platform as the 650 or so repertoires of the first cohort. This was reported in a later analysis.

Generated by immunoSEQ multiplex PCR, the TCRdb table keeps only in-frame clones and is missing some. The sample gives approximately 98,000 clones, approximately 94% of which show up once; around 0.65% is in the top ten. Trimming at V came to 2 bases and at J to 9 bases, leaving 12 bases not matched to a gene. Per the germline V gene, CDR1 is SGHAT and CDR2 is FQNNGV. This CDR3 has 16 residues. The donors were part of the validation cohort of 100 to 150 subjects. That cohort was separate from the first cohort, which comprised 670 or so subjects. This chain links TRBV11-2 with TRBJ2-1, with TRBD2 matching 8 bases. The TCR was taken from a woman between 18 and 29 years old in good health and CMV-seronegative. The specimen sequenced was PBMCs. The CDR3 nucleotides are TGTGCCAGCAGCTTATACACTAGCGGCCCGGAGGCTGAGCAGTTCTTC. It translates to CASSLYTSGPEAEQFF.